This T cell receptor (beta chain) was documented in a study of blood T cell repertoires in COVID-19. Overall study context: COVID-19 samples collected from the United States, Italy and Spain covered acute and convalescent phases.

How the authors handled the data: Reference gene primer amplification gave nucleated cell count estimates. Profiled with immunoSEQ multiplex PCR; TCRdb holds only in-frame clones, not every one. That table gives V, J and clone size, and the DNA gave D and trimming. This table holds about 320,000 clones, roughly nine tenths found once. Individuals drawn from about two dozen US areas were roughly 18 to 100 years old. There are 18 residues in the CDR3. Trimming at V came to 4 bases and at J to 0 bases, leaving 11 bases not matched to a gene. Germline V gene lookup returns CDR1 SGHDT and CDR2 YYEEEE. This receptor was obtained from a woman aged 30 to 39 who had recovered from COVID-19. The specimen sequenced was PBMCs or T cells enriched from blood (not recorded which). This sequence joins TRBV5-6 and TRBJ1-5; 9 positions agree with TRBD1. The CDR3 region has the DNA TGTGCCAGCAGCCGCGCCGGGACAGGGAAATATAGCAATCAGCCCCAGCATTTT. The encoded protein is CASSRAGTGKYSNQPQHF.